This entry is about one TCR beta chain. Antigen specificity is unknown. One end of the junction fails to match germline, which may point to a read error. The template was RNA from unsorted bulk tissue. This non-tumor lung sample came from over 3 cm beyond the tumor edge. TCRbeta libraries were built with three rounds of nested PCR, modified from ARM-PCR. Via MiXCR, TCRdb re-called the multiplex PCR reads, giving one row per CDR3 protein. The table has roughly 75,000 distinct CDR3 sequences, about two thirds seen once. The sample comes from a study of tumor and adjacent non-tumor tissue in lung cancer. Overall study results and limits: Tumor tissue had significantly higher TCR diversity than normal lung.

This CDR3 spans 12 amino acids. CDR1 and CDR2 (germline): SQVTM, ANQGSEA. The receptor was derived from a woman aged 45-65 years with non-small cell lung cancer. Sequenced: distant non-tumor lung tissue. The chain recombines TRBV29-1 with TRBJ2-3, with D tentatively TRBD1 (5 bases). As DNA, the CDR3 is TGCAGCGGACTCGATATGACAGAAACGCAGTATTTT. This encodes CSGLDMTETQYF.